The 25 T cell receptor beta chains below all came from one sample that was sequenced in a study of response to subunit inactivated influenza vaccine. TCRdb fed the RT-PCR reads into MiXCR, producing one record per CDR3 protein. The profile shows about 540,000 distinct CDR3 sequences, approximately 22% of them singletons. The same sample was also studied in work on T cells expressing NK-cell markers. Per that study: TCR beta cDNA was generated via 5'RACE template switching incorporating UMIs.

The material sequenced was CD4+ T cells sorted from PBMCs, taken approximately 12 days after vaccination. These receptors were taken from a man in his fifties who received an inactivated influenza vaccine.

V usage is TRBV6-4 and J usage is TRBJ2-2; D is tentatively TRBD1 or TRBD2 (7 bases each). V was clipped by 5 bases and J by 3 bases, with 13 bases between them. Germline V gives CDR1 MRHNA, CDR2 SNTAGT. The CDR3 is made up of 15 amino acids. The CDR3 is CASSLQGRDTGELFF. The CDR3 DNA reads TGTGCCAGCAGTCTACAGGGGAGGGACACCGGGGAGCTGTTTTTT.

This clonotype was detected a few times. This chain links TRBV6-2 or TRBV6-3 with TRBJ2-3, with 7 nucleotides matching TRBD2. Germline assignment: CDR1 MNHEY and CDR2 SVGEGT. J lost 5 bases, V lost 0 bases, and 8 bases had no gene match. This CDR3 region has 16 residues. The CDR3 DNA reads as TGTGCCAGCAGTTACTCCGGAGCGGGAATTAAAGATACGCAGTATTTT. It yields the protein CASSYSGAGIKDTQYF.

This clonotype was picked up a small number of times. The V call is TRBV7-2, the J call TRBJ2-7, with TRBD1 as a possible D gene (6 bases). Trimming stripped 2 bases from V and 3 bases from J, with 14 bases between. The germline V gene encodes CDR1 SGHTA and CDR2 FQGNSA. This CDR3 contains 15 residues. Here the CDR3 reads CASSLYQGLGYEQYF. The CDR3 DNA reads TGTGCCAGCAGCTTATATCAGGGGTTGGGCTACGAGCAGTACTTC.

The chain links TRBV20-1 to TRBJ2-5, with TRBD2 matching 14 bases. Germline V lookup: CDR1 DFQATT, CDR2 SNEGSKA (reference sequence). This CDR3 contains 14 residues. Trimming removed 3 bases from V and 5 bases from J; junction bases left unmatched: 2. The CDR3 loop reads CSARTSGRGETQYF. Written as DNA, the CDR3 is TGCAGTGCTAGGACTAGCGGGAGGGGGGAGACCCAGTACTTC.

This clonotype has only a few counts. The rearrangement links TRBV10-3 to TRBJ2-5; D is tentatively TRBD1 or TRBD2 (6 bases each). The CDR3 runs to 13 residues. Germline loops: CDR1 ENHRY, CDR2 SYGVKD. Trimming pared 8 bases from V and 5 bases from J, leaving 15 bases between. Written as DNA, the CDR3 is TGTGCCATCCAAGCGGGTCAGGGGGAGACCCAGTACTTC. Translated, it gives CAIQAGQGETQYF.

This sequence joins TRBV6-2 or TRBV6-3 and TRBJ2-3, with D possibly TRBD2 on 5 matching bases. The CDR3 covers 15 residues. Germline loops: CDR1 MNHEY, CDR2 SVGEGT. V was trimmed by 4 bases and J by 3 bases, leaving 14 bases between them. In DNA form, the CDR3 reads TGTGCCAGCAGTTTCCCCACTCGGGATACAGATACGCAGTATTTT. This gives the protein CASSFPTRDTDTQYF.

The gene calls are TRBV7-9 and TRBJ2-7, with D tentatively TRBD1 (6 bases). Germline V gene lookup returns CDR1 SEHNR and CDR2 FQNEAQ (reference sequence). V dropped 4 bases and J dropped 4 bases, with 20 bases sitting between them. This CDR3 contains 16 residues. The CDR3 spells CASSSSQGGKVYEQYF. The CDR3, as DNA: TGTGCCAGCAGCTCCTCACAGGGTGGGAAGGTATACGAGCAGTACTTC.

This clonotype was detected a few times. The chain is built from TRBV7-9 and TRBJ1-2; D uncertain. The V end lost 4 bases, the J end lost 4 bases, and 7 bases lay between the germline ends. CDR1 and CDR2 from the germline V gene are SEHNR and FQNEAQ (reference sequence). The CDR3 runs to 12 residues. The DNA for the CDR3 is TGTGCCAGCAGCTCCAACAGCTATGGCTACACCTTC. Its protein product is CASSSNSYGYTF.

This clonotype was seen ten or more times. The rearrangement joins TRBV6-2 or TRBV6-3 to TRBJ1-5; D remains ambiguous. Trimming cost V 2 bases and J 7 bases, with 12 bases left between them. Germline V lookup: CDR1 MNHEY, CDR2 SVGEGT. This CDR3 spans 14 amino acids. CDR3 in DNA: TGTGCCAGCAGTTACCCCCCGGGCTCACAGCCCCAGCATTTT. It specifies CASSYPPGSQPQHF.

In this sample, this clonotype turned up a few times. This rearrangement joins TRBV7-2 to TRBJ2-7, with 13 bases lining up with TRBD2. After removal of 3 bases from V and 6 bases from J, the junction contained 8 bases not matched to a gene. Germline V lookup: CDR1 SGHTA, CDR2 FQGNSA. The CDR3 has 16 residues. For the CDR3, the DNA is TGTGCCAGCAGCTTGGGCGTGGGACTAGCGGGGTCCGAGCAGTACTTC. Encoded protein: CASSLGVGLAGSEQYF.

This clonotype was seen repeatedly, ten times or more. This chain links TRBV7-2 with TRBJ2-1; 7 bases align to TRBD2. After removal of 5 bases from V and 5 bases from J, the junction contained 6 bases not matched to a gene. Per the germline V gene, CDR1 is SGHTA and CDR2 is FQGNSA. This CDR3 is 14 amino acids long. The CDR3 region has the DNA TGTGCCAGCAGCCCGTGGGGGGGTCACAATGAGCAGTTCTTC. Translating gives CASSPWGGHNEQFF.

In this sample, this clonotype turned up a few times. The J gene is TRBJ1-1, the V gene TRBV10-2; the match to TRBD1 covers 9 bases. CDR3 length equals 19 residues. Per the germline V gene, CDR1 is WSHSY and CDR2 is SAAADI. With V trimmed by 6 bases and J by 4 bases, 21 bases remained unmatched. The CDR3 DNA reads as TGCGCCAGCAGGGCGAAACAGGGGGCGATCCTTGGGTCGATCACTGAAGCTTTCTTT. The encoded protein is CASRAKQGAILGSITEAFF.

The chain is built from TRBV19 and TRBJ2-6; D gene unclear. In germline, CDR1 is LNHDA, CDR2 SQIVND (reference sequence). Trimming pared 7 bases from V and 0 bases from J, leaving 10 bases between. CDR3 size: 15 residues. CDR3: CASTRSDSGANVLTF. DNA of the CDR3: TGTGCCAGTACCAGGTCTGACTCTGGGGCCAACGTCCTGACTTTC.

In this sample, this clonotype turned up a few times. Here the CDR3 reads CAIRLTSTYEQYF. The CDR3 DNA sequence: TGTGCCATCAGATTAACTAGCACCTACGAGCAGTACTTC. The gene calls are TRBV10-3 and TRBJ2-7; possible D gene TRBD2, 6 bases. The V end was cut by 6 bases, the J end by 2 bases, with 11 bases between. This CDR3 has 13 amino acids. CDR1 is ENHRY, CDR2 SYGVKD, per germline.

The rearrangement uses TRBV29-1 and TRBJ2-7, with a possible D match to TRBD2 (6 bases). V was pared by 0 bases and J by 6 bases, with 15 bases between. Per germline, CDR1 SQVTM and CDR2 ANQGSEA. The CDR3 totals 14 residues. The CDR3 coding sequence is TGCAGCGTTGAAGATTGGTTTGGGGGAGGCGAGCAGTACTTC. Protein product: CSVEDWFGGGEQYF.

The V and J genes are TRBV10-3 and TRBJ1-4, with a weak D call TRBD1 (5 bases). This CDR3 comprises 15 residues. Germline V gene data show CDR1 as ENHRY and CDR2 as SYGVKD. The V end lost 3 bases, the J end lost 13 bases, and 21 bases lay between the germline ends. The CDR3 sequence: CAISDLVPSAGRLFF. CDR3 sequence (DNA): TGTGCCATCAGTGACCTGGTCCCCTCGGCAGGGAGACTGTTTTTT.

This sequence joins TRBV6-1 and TRBJ2-2; 9 bases are a match to TRBD1. Unmatched junction bases numbered 10, after V lost 6 bases and J lost 5 bases. This CDR3 has 16 residues. Looked up from germline, CDR1 is MNHNS and CDR2 is SASEGT. CDR3 sequence: CASRTYGQGYTGELFF. CDR3 in DNA: TGTGCCAGCAGAACCTATGGACAGGGGTATACCGGGGAGCTGTTTTTT.

This clonotype turned up a few times. Because the CDR3's place on the DNA is in doubt, the DNA is left out and the CDR3 is given as listed by TCRdb. The chain has TRBV2 and TRBJ1-1; the table calls TRBD1, which could not be checked here. Germline CDR1 and CDR2: SNHLY and FYNNEI. The CDR3 is made up of 13 amino acids, end residues included. The CDR3 spells CATHLERDTEAFF.

The chain carries TRBV7-2 and TRBJ2-7; D tentatively reads TRBD1 or TRBD2 (5 bases each). The germline V gene encodes CDR1 SGHTA and CDR2 FQGNSA. Trimming shortened V by 0 bases and J by 1 base, and 10 bases separated the two germline ends. There are 15 residues in the CDR3. The CDR3 spells CASSLAGTESYEQYF. The CDR3 DNA is TGTGCCAGCAGCTTAGCAGGGACGGAGTCCTACGAGCAGTACTTC.

This clonotype was detected a few times. This sequence joins TRBV19 and TRBJ2-2, with D tentatively TRBD1 or TRBD2 (5 bases each). The CDR3 covers 14 residues. V shed 6 bases and J shed 2 bases, with 10 bases lying between them. The germline V gene encodes CDR1 LNHDA and CDR2 SQIVND (reference sequence). The CDR3 DNA follows: TGTGCCAGTAGGGCTGGGGGTAACACCGGGGAGCTGTTTTTT. Protein sequence: CASRAGGNTGELFF.

This clonotype was picked up a small number of times. V usage is TRBV10-3 and J usage is TRBJ2-7; TRBD1 might be the D (6 bases). The V end lost 6 bases, the J end lost 8 bases, and 17 bases lay between the germline ends. Looked up from germline, CDR1 is ENHRY and CDR2 is SYGVKD. CDR3 length: 13 residues. The CDR3: CAIRDLTGAQQYF. CDR3 coding DNA: TGTGCCATCAGGGATTTGACAGGAGCCCAGCAGTACTTC.

V usage is TRBV28 and J usage is TRBJ1-2; no clear D gene. Germline CDR1 and CDR2: MDHEN and SYDVKM. The CDR3 loop spans 15 amino acids. Trimming removed 4 bases from V and 1 base from J, with 13 bases in between. CDR3 sequence: CASSSQLSVNYGYTF. CDR3 bases: TGTGCCAGCAGTTCTCAACTCTCCGTTAACTATGGCTACACCTTC.

The V call is TRBV10-3, the J call TRBJ2-1; perhaps D is TRBD1 or TRBD2 (5 bases each). The CDR3 is 14 amino acids. Trimming pared 6 bases from V and 9 bases from J, leaving 18 bases between. Germline CDR1 reads ENHRY; CDR2 reads SYGVKD. As DNA, the CDR3 is TGTGCCATCAGGCCCTGGGACCGTCCGGGTGAGCAGTTCTTC. It translates to CAIRPWDRPGEQFF.

There are a few counts of this clonotype. The chain is built from TRBV5-1 and TRBJ2-1; the match to TRBD1 covers 7 bases. Germline V gene lookup returns CDR1 SGHRS and CDR2 YFSETQ. This CDR3 is 13 amino acids long. Trimming removed 5 bases from V and 8 bases from J; junction bases left unmatched: 7. CDR3 sequence (DNA): TGCGCCAGCAGACAATCCGACAGGGATGAGCAGTTCTTC. Its translation: CASRQSDRDEQFF.

The table lists this clonotype with many counts. As DNA, the CDR3 is TGTGCCAGCAGTTTCTCCAGCGGGGGGGCAGTTTACGAGCAGTACTTC. This sequence encodes CASSFSSGGAVYEQYF. This chain connects TRBV12-3 or TRBV12-4 to TRBJ2-7, with 10 bases aligning to TRBD2. The CDR3 runs 16 residues. The J segment lost 4 bases and the V segment lost 3 bases, leaving 9 bases of the junction unmatched.